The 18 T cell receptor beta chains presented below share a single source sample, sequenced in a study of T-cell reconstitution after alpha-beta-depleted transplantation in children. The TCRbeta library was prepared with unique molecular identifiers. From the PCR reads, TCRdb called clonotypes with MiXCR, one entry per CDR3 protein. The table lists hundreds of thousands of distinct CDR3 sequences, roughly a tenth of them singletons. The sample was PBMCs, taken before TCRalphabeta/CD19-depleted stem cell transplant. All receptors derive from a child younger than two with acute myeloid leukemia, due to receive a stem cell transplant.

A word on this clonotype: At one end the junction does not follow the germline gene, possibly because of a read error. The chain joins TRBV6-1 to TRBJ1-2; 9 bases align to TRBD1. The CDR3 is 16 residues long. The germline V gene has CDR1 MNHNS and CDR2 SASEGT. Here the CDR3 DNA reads TGTGCCGGCAGTCAAGGAGGGACAGGGATTAACTATGGCTACACCTTC. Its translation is CAGSQGGTGINYGYTF.

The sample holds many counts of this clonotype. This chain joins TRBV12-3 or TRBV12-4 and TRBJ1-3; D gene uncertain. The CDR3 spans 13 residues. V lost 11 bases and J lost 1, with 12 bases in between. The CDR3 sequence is CASPLTSGNTIYF. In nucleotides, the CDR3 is TGTGCCTCACCCCTTACTTCTGGAAACACCATATATTTT.

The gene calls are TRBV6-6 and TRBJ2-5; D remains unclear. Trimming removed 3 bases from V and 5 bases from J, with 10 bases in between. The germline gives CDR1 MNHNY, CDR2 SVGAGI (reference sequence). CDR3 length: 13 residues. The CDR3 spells CASSYQAMETQYF. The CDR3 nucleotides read TGTGCCAGCAGTTATCAGGCCATGGAGACCCAGTACTTC.

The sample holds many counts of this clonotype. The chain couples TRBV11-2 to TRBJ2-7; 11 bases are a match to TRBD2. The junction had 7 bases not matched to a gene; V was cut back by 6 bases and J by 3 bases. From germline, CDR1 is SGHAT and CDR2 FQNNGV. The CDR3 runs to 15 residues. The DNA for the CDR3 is TGTGCCAGCAGACCCGGACTAGCGGGTATCTACGAGCAGTACTTC. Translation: CASRPGLAGIYEQYF. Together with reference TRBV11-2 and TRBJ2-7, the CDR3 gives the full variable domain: EAGVAQSPRYKIIEKRQSVAFWCNPISGHATLYWYQQILGQGPKLLIQFQNNGVVDDSQLPKDRFSAERLKGVDSTLKIQPAKLEDSAVYLCASRPGLAGIYEQYFGPGTRLTVT.

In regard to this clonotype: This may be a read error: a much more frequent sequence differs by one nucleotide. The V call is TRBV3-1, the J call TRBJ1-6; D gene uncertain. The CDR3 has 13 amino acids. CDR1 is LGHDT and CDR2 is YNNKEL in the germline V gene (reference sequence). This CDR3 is CVSSLEHNSPLHF. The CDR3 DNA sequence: TGTGTCAGCAGCCTAGAGCATAATTCACCCCTCCACTTT.

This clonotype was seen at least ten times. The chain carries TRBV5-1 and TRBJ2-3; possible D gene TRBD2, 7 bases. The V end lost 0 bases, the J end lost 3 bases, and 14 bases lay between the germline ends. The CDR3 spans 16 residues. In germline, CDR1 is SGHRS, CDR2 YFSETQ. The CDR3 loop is CASSLAQGRGTDTQYF. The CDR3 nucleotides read TGCGCCAGCAGCTTGGCCCAAGGGAGGGGGACAGATACGCAGTATTTT.

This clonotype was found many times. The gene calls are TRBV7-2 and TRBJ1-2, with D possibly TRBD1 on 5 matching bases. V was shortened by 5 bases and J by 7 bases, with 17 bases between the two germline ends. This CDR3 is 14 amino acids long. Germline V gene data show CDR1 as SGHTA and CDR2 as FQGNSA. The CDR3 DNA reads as TGTGCCAGCAGCGCGGGACTTCGGACCCTTGGCTACACCTTC. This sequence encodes CASSAGLRTLGYTF.

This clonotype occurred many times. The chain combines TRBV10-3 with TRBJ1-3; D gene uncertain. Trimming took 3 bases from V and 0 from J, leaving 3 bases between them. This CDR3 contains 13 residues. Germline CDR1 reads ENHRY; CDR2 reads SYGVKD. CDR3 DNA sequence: TGTGCCATCAGTGACAGCTCTGGAAACACCATATATTTT. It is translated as CAISDSSGNTIYF.

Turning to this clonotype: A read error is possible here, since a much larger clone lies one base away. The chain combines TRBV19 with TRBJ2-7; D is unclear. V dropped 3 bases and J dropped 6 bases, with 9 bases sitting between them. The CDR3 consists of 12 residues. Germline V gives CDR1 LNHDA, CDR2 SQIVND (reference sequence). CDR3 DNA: TGTGCCAGTAGTATCGACCAGCTCGAGCAGTACTTC. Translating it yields CASSIDQLEQYF.

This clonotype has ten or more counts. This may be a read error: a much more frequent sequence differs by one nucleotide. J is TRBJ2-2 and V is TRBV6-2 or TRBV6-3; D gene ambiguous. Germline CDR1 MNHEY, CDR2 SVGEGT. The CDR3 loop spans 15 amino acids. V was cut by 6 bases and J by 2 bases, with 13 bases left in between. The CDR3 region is CASSQDFLNTGELFF. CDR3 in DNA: TGTGCCAGCAGCCAAGACTTTTTAAACACCGGGGAGCTGTTTTTT.

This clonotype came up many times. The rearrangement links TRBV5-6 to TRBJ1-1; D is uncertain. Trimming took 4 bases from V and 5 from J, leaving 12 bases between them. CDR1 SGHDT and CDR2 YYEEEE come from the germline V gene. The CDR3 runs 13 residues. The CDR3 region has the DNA TGTGCCAGCAGCCCCTGGGTTTGGACTGAAGCTTTCTTT. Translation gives CASSPWVWTEAFF.

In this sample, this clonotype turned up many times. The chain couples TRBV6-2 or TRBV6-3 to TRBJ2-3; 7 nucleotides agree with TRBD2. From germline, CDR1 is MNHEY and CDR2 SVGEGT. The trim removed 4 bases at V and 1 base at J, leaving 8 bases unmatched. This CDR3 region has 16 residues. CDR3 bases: TGTGCCAGCAGTTGGCAAGCGGGACCTCGCACAGATACGCAGTATTTT. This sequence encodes CASSWQAGPRTDTQYF.

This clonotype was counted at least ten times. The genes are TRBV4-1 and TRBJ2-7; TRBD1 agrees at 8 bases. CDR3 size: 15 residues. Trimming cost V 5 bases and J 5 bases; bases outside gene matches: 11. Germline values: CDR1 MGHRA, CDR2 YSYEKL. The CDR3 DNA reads TGCGCCAGCAGCACCCCCAGGGGGCGCGGGGACGAGCAGTACTTC. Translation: CASSTPRGRGDEQYF.

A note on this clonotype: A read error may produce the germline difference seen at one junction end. CDR3 bases: TGCACCAGCAGTCCTAGAGGCAGGATTGTCACAGATACGCAGTATTTT. This codes for CTSSPRGRIVTDTQYF. This sequence joins TRBV23-1 and TRBJ2-3; no firm D call. TRBV23-1 falls under the ORF class, with uncertain function. CDR3 length equals 16 residues.

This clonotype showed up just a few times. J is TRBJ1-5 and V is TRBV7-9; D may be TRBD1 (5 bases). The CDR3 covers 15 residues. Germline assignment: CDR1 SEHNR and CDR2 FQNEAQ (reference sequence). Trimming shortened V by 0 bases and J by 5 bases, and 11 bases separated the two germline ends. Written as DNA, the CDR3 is TGTGCCAGCAGCTTAGCGGGGCCCGTCGATCAGCCCCAGCATTTT. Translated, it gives CASSLAGPVDQPQHF.

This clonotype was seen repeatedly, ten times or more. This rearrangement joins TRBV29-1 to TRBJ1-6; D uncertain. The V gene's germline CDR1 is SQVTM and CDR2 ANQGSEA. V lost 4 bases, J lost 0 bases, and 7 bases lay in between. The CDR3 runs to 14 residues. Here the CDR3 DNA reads TGCAGCGTTGCCGGGAGCTCCTATAATTCACCCCTCCACTTT. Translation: CSVAGSSYNSPLHF.

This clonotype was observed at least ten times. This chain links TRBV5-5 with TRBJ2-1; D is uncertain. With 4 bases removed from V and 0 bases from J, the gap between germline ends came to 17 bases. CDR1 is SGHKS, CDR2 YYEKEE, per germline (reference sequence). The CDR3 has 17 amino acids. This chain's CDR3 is CASSRTVRLSSYNEQFF. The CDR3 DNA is TGTGCCAGCAGCCGAACCGTACGTCTTAGCTCCTACAATGAGCAGTTCTTC.

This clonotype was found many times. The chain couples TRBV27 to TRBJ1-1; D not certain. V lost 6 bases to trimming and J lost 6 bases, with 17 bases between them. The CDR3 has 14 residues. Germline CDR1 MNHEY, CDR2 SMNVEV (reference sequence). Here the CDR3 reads CASRHYREVPEAFF. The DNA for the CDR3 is TGTGCCAGCAGACACTACCGGGAGGTCCCTGAAGCTTTCTTT.